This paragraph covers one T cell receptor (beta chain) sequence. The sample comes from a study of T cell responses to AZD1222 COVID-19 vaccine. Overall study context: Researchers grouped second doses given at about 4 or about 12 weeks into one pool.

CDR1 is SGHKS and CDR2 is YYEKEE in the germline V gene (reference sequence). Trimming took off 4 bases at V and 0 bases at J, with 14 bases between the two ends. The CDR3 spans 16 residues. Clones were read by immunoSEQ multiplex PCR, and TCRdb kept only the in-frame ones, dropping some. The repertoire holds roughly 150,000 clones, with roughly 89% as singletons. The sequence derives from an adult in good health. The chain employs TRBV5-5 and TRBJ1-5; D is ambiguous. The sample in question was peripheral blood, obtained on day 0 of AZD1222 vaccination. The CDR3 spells CASSPVFGNSNQPQHF. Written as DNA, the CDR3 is TGTGCCAGCAGCCCCGTCTTCGGGAATAGCAATCAGCCCCAGCATTTT.